This TCR beta chain was observed in a study of beta chain features in type 1 diabetes listed by TCRdb under 2018. With respect to the entire study: No differences in mean age, gender distribution, total cell number or subset yield were found between patients and healthy donors. A total of roughly 99,000,000 sorted cells were examined across all samples, and the number of cells per subset was strongly correlated with RNA yield. In the study, TCRB repertoires of sorted circulating CD4+ T cell subsets from recently diagnosed type 1 diabetes patients were compared with those of matched healthy donors. Regulatory and stem cell-like memory subsets were isolated from only 8 patients and about 8 healthy donors, whereas naive and central memory subsets came from all 28 donors. The full study reports these points: Because cDNA was sequenced instead of genomic DNA, activated cells with high expression could be over-represented, although the groups did not differ in activation or CD3 levels. A moderate but significant shortening of TCRB CDR3 length was observed in type 1 diabetes patients in all four CD4+ subsets. The naive, central memory and regulatory TCRB repertoires appeared to resemble one another more closely among patients than among healthy donors. PCR might favor shorter templates, but patient and control samples were amplified and corrected together, so any skew would affect both groups equally. Fewer insertions and more nucleotide deletions at VDJ recombination sites were observed in patients with type 1 diabetes, implying thymic rearrangement abnormalities. Because small numbers of individuals were included in the HLA sub-analyses, any influence of HLA type on TCRB rearrangement was left unresolved.

From the cysteine up to the phenylalanine, the CDR3 has a length of 14 residues. CDR3 DNA is the only sequence kept; it has 42 bases, read in frame from the first base. The germline V gene (reference sequence) provides CDR1 SGHNT and CDR2 YYREEE. The V end loses 6 bases and the J end loses 1 base, and a stretch of 12 bases separates them. Concerning this clone: Its specific antigen is unknown. Per-base qualities were not stored, and no clone one base away is much larger.

From each donor, a single peripheral blood sample of around 0.12 L on average was drawn into heparinised tubes. A BD FACSAria II was used to sort naive, central memory, regulatory and stem cell-like memory CD4+ T cells with a panel that included CD45RO, CCR7, CD25, CD127, CD95 and CD27. Purity was above 95% for every sorted population. PBMCs were separated immediately by Lymphoprep density gradient centrifugation and were stained directly, without being cultured. To minimize batch effects, samples were stained and sorted in pairs, one healthy donor with one patient per experiment. The entire amount of isolated RNA was reverse transcribed using the High Capacity cDNA Reverse Transcription Kit, so the sequenced TCRB transcripts were expressed ones. Deep immunoSEQ sequencing was applied to naive, central memory and regulatory T cell samples, giving an average of around 3.8 million total reads per sample. Sorted cells were lysed in RLT buffer and RNA was extracted with DNase-treated RNeasy Micro or Mini kits, depending on cell number. To prevent cross-contamination, every cell subset was processed on its own, while patient and healthy donor samples were processed together. The immunoSEQ multiplex PCR was used to amplify TCRB sequences from cDNA, generating 87-bp fragments that spanned the CDR3 region. The amplicons were sequenced using the Illumina HiSeq platform. Turning to the authors' computational methods: Synthetic template baselines were used to correct PCR bias computationally, reads within Hamming distance 2 were collapsed, and singletons that could not be merged were discarded. Reads were aligned to IMGT to assign V, D and J genes, CDR3 length, and insertions or deletions at six rearrangement sites. Within each subset, clonotype counts were normalized to sorted cell number, and only after that were true diversity and Gini coefficients computed with the tcR R package. Repertoire sharing was quantified using the overlap coefficient calculated on TCRB nucleotide sequences. Out-of-frame TCRB sequences from naive cells were analyzed as a proxy for the pre-selection repertoire. TCRdb took over this immuneACCESS table, retaining in-frame rearrangements with V and J assigned. Such tables are incomplete; in checked studies, under half of the missing clones stem from an unresolved V gene, and the remainder is unexplained. The V and J calls and clone size were taken over from that table, and D and trimming were inferred from the DNA. The sample contains fewer than 550,000 clones, around 10% of them found a single time. Around 0.05% of the sample belongs to the ten largest clones.

Material: naive CD4+ T cells from blood. The intended sense of this specimen's cell subset or site label: true naive CD4+ T cells. This clonotype was sampled from a woman younger than 35 in good health. The sequence joins TRBV5-4 to TRBJ2-3; TRBD1 is perhaps the D gene, given 6 matching bases. The CDR3 region has the sequence CASTTRGGTDTQYF. The DNA reads as follows: TGTGCCAGCACCACCAGGGGCGGCACAGATACGCAGTATTTT.